This passage covers 5 T cell receptor beta chains from one sample sequenced in a study of human T cells and chemical hapten exposure. One entry per CDR3 protein, called by TCRdb with MiXCR from the RACE reads. The data contain some 77,000 distinct CDR3 sequences, 9% to 12% of them singletons. The time point denotes: patch test 1, 2 weeks after DPC sensitization. Treatment here: therapeutic diphenylcyclopropenone sensitization with weekly scalp DPC. This sample comprised whole blood, obtained in connection with sensitization to the hapten diphenylcyclopropenone (DPC). The origin of the receptors is a woman aged 45-65 years with alopecia areata. Some clones in this sample may be carry-over from other donors' samples.

This clonotype showed up just a few times. The rearrangement links TRBV6-5 to TRBJ1-5; D might be TRBD1 (6 bases). Germline V CDR1 and CDR2: MNHEY, SVGAGI. The ends were cut back, 7 bases at V and 2 bases at J, with 15 bases in the middle. The length of the CDR3 is 15 residues. The CDR3, as DNA: TGTGCCAGCACCTTAGACAGGAGCGGCAATCAGCCCCAGCATTTT. It translates to CASTLDRSGNQPQHF.

The chain is built from TRBV9 and TRBJ2-7, with 7 nucleotides matching TRBD1. The CDR3 has 15 amino acids. Germline loops: CDR1 SGDLS, CDR2 YYNGEE. V lost 0 bases to trimming and J lost 5 bases; unmatched junction nucleotides: 8. The CDR3 DNA is TGTGCCAGCAGCGTAGGCGCCAGGGGGTCTCACGAGCAGTACTTC. Translated, it gives CASSVGARGSHEQYF.

This clonotype has ten or more counts. The chain carries TRBV5-1 and TRBJ2-7; D gene ambiguous. The CDR3 sequence is 15 residues long. V was pared by 0 bases and J by 0 bases, with 10 bases between. Germline V gene sequence: CDR1 SGHRS, CDR2 YFSETQ. CDR3 DNA: TGCGCCAGCAGCTTGGCCGGCGGTTCCTCCTACGAGCAGTACTTC. This codes for CASSLAGGSSYEQYF. Combining the CDR3 with reference TRBV5-1 and TRBJ2-7 gives the whole variable domain KAGVTQTPRYLIKTRGQQVTLSCSPISGHRSVSWYQQTPGQGLQFLFEYFSETQRNKGNFPGRFSGRQFSNSRSEMNVSTLELGDSALYLCASSLAGGSSYEQYFGPGTRLTVT.

In its sample, this clonotype was seen a few times. V gene TRBV12-3 or TRBV12-4 combines with J gene TRBJ2-5; D uncertain. The CDR3 has 12 residues. Trimming shortened V by 5 bases and J by 8 bases, and 12 bases separated the two germline ends. CDR3 sequence reads: CASSPRWATQYF. CDR3 sequence (DNA): TGTGCCAGCAGTCCCAGGTGGGCAACCCAGTACTTC.

This clonotype was found many times. The chain combines TRBV24-1 with TRBJ2-1; D perhaps matches TRBD1 (5 bases). Germline V lookup: CDR1 KGHDR, CDR2 SFDVKD. This CDR3 region has 14 residues. Deletions cut 3 bases from V and 7 bases from J, with 12 bases between. Here the CDR3 DNA reads TGTGCCACCAGTGATGCGACAGTGTCAAATGAGCAGTTCTTC. This codes for CATSDATVSNEQFF.